Listed here are 5 T cell receptor beta chains from one sample, sequenced in a study of CD8 T cells in Susac syndrome. When the RNA was reverse transcribed, random hexamers were used with an input of roughly 0.45 to 1 ug. TCRdb itself ran the immunoSEQ multiplex PCR reads through MiXCR, one entry per CDR3 protein. Of 150,000 to 200,000 distinct CDR3 sequences listed, around 94% were seen once; the top ten hold around 0.14%. The sequenced sample consisted of CD4+ T cells from PBMCs. The origin of the receptors is a human donor in good health.

The chain has TRBV2 and TRBJ1-1; D possibly corresponds to TRBD1 (5 bases). The V end was cut by 6 bases, the J end by 0 bases, with 11 bases between. CDR1 SNHLY and CDR2 FYNNEI come from the germline V gene. The CDR3 extends over 14 amino acids. CDR3 protein: CASRTGRVNTEAFF. CDR3 DNA: TGTGCCAGCAGGACCGGCAGGGTGAACACTGAAGCTTTCTTT.

The chain couples TRBV29-1 to TRBJ1-1; a weak D match, TRBD1 (5 bases). Between the trimmed V and J ends, which lost 6 bases and 5 bases, there was a span of 19 bases. Germline V gene data show CDR1 as SQVTM and CDR2 as ANQGSEA. The CDR3 runs 14 residues. CDR3 in amino acids: CSVDWGSQGTEAFF. The CDR3, as DNA: TGCAGCGTCGATTGGGGGTCCCAAGGGACTGAAGCTTTCTTT.

This chain links TRBV28 with TRBJ1-3, with TRBD1 identical over 7 bases. Germline assignment: CDR1 MDHEN and CDR2 SYDVKM. The CDR3 has 16 amino acids. With 5 bases clipped from V and 1 base from J, the junction kept 8 bases outside the gene matches. Here the CDR3 DNA reads TGTGCCAGCAGTCCCACAGGGGTGGTTTCTGGAAACACCATATATTTT. Translation: CASSPTGVVSGNTIYF.

V usage is TRBV6-6 and J usage is TRBJ2-5; TRBD1 matches at 9 bases. Germline CDR1 is MNHNY and CDR2 is SVGAGI (reference sequence). J was trimmed by 4 bases and V by 5 bases; bases with no gene match: 2. CDR3 size: 13 residues. DNA of the CDR3: TGTGCCAGCAGTCGACAGGGGGTAGAGACCCAGTACTTC. Its translation: CASSRQGVETQYF.

This chain joins TRBV2 and TRBJ1-1; tentative D call: TRBD1 (6 bases). The CDR3 contains 13 residues. Trimming took off 5 bases at V and 5 bases at J, with 12 bases between the two ends. CDR1 is SNHLY, CDR2 FYNNEI, per germline. The CDR3 DNA reads TGTGCCAGCAGTAGGGGGGTGGGGACTGAAGCTTTCTTT. Encoded protein: CASSRGVGTEAFF.